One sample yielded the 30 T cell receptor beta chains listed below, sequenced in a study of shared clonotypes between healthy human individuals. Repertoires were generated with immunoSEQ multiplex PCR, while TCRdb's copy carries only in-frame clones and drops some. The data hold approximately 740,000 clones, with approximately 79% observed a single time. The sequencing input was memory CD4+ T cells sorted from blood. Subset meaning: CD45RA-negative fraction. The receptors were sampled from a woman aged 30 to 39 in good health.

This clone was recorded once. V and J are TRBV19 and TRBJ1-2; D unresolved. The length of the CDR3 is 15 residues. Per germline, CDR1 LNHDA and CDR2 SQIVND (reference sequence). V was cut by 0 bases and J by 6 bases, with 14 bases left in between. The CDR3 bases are TGTGCCAGTAGTATAGATCACGGGAGTGGTGATGGCTACACCTTC. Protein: CASSIDHGSGDGYTF.

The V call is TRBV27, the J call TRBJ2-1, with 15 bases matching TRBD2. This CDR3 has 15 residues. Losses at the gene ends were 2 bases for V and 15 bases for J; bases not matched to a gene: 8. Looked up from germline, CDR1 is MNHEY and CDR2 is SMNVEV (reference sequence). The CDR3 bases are TGTGCCAGCAGTTTAGGACTAGCGGGAGGGCCTCGTCTGTTCTTC. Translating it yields CASSLGLAGGPRLFF.

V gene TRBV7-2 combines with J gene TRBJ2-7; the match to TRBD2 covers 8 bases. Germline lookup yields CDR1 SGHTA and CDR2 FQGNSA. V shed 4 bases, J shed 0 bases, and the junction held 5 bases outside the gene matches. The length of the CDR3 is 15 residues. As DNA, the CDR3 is TGTGCCAGCAGCTCCCAGCGGGGGAGCTCCTACGAGCAGTACTTC. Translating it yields CASSSQRGSSYEQYF.

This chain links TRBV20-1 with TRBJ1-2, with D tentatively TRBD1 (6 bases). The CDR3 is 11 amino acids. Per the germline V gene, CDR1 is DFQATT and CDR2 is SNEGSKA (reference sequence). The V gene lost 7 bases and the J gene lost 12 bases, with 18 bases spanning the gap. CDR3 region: CSVPGQAQDTF. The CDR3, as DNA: TGCAGTGTTCCGGGACAAGCCCAGGACACCTTC.

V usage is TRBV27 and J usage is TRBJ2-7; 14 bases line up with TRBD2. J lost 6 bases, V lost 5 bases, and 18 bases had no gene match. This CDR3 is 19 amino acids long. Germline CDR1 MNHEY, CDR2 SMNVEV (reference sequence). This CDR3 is CASSPFVGTSGSRTSEQYF. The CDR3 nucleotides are TGTGCCAGCAGTCCATTCGTCGGGACTAGCGGGAGCCGGACTTCCGAGCAGTACTTC.

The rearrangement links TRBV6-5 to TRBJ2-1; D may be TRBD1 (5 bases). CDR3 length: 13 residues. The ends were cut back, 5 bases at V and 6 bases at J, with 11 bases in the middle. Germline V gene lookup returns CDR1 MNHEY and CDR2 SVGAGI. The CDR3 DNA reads TGTGCCAGCAGTCCTCAGGGATTCAATGAGCAGTTCTTC. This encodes CASSPQGFNEQFF.

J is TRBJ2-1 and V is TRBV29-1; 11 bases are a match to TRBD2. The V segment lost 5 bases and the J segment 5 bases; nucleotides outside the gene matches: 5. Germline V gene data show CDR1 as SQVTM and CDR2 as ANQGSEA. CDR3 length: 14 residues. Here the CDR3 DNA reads TGCAGCGTTAGTAGCGGGAGGGTTGACAATGAGCAGTTCTTC. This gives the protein CSVSSGRVDNEQFF.

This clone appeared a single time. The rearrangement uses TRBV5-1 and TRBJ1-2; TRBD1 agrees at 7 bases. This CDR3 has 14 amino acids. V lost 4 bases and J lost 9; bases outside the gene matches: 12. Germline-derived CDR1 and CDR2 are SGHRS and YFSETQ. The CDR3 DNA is TGCGCCAGCAGCCCTCAGGGGGTTGAGGAGAGCTACACCTTC. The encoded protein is CASSPQGVEESYTF.

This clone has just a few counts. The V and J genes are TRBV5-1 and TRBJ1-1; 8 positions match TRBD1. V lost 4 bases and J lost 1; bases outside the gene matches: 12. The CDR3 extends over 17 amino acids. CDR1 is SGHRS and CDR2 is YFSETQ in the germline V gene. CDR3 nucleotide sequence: TGCGCCAGCAGCAAACTTACGGGCGACAGGGGGAACACTGAAGCTTTCTTT. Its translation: CASSKLTGDRGNTEAFF.

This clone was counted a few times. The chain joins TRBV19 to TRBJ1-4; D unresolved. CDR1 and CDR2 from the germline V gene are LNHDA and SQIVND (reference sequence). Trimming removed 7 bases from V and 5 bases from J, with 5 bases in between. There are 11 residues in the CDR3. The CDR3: CASIQNEKLFF. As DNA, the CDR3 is TGTGCCAGTATTCAGAATGAAAAACTGTTTTTT.

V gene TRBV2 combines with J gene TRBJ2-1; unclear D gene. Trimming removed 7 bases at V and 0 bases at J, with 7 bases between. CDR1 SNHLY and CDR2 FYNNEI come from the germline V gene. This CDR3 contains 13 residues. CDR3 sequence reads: CASNLGSYNEQFF. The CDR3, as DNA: TGTGCCAGCAACCTTGGCTCCTACAATGAGCAGTTCTTC.

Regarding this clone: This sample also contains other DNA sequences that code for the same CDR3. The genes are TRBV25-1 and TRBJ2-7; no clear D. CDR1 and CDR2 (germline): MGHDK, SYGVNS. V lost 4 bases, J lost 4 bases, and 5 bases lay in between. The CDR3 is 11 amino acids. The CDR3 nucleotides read TGTGCCAGCAGTGCTTATTACGAGCAGTACTTC. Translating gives CASSAYYEQYF.

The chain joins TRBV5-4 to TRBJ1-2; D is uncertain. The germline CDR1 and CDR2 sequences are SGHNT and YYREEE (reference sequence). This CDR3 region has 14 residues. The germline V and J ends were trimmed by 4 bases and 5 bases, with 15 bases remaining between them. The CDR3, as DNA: TGTGCCAGCAGCCCGGGGTCCTCTCGGTATGGCTACACCTTC. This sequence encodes CASSPGSSRYGYTF.

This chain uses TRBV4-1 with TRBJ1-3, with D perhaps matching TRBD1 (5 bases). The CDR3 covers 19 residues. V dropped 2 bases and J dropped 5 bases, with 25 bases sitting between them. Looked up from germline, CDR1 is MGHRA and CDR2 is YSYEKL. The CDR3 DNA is TGCGCCAGCAGCCAACCAATTGACCGGGACGCCGGTCTGAGAAACACCATATATTTT. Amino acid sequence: CASSQPIDRDAGLRNTIYF.

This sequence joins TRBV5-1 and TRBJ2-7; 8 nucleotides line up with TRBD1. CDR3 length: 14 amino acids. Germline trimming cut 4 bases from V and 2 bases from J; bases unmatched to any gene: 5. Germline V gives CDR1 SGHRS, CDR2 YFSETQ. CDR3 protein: CASSVTGVPYEQYF. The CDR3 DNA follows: TGCGCCAGCAGCGTGACAGGGGTCCCCTACGAGCAGTACTTC. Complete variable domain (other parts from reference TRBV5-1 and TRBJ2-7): KAGVTQTPRYLIKTRGQQVTLSCSPISGHRSVSWYQQTPGQGLQFLFEYFSETQRNKGNFPGRFSGRQFSNSRSEMNVSTLELGDSALYLCASSVTGVPYEQYFGPGTRLTVT.

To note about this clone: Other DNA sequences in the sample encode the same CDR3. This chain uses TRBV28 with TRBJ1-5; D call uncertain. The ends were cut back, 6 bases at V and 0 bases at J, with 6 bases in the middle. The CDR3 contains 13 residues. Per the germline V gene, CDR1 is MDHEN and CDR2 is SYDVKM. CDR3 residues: CASRGTSNQPQHF. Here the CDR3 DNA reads TGTGCCAGCAGAGGAACTAGCAATCAGCCCCAGCATTTT.

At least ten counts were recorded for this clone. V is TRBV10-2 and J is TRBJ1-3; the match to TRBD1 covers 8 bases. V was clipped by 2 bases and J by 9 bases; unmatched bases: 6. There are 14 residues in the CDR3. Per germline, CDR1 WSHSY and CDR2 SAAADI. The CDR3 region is CASSEDRGLLTIYF. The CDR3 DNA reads TGCGCCAGCAGTGAGGACAGGGGACTTCTCACCATATATTTT.

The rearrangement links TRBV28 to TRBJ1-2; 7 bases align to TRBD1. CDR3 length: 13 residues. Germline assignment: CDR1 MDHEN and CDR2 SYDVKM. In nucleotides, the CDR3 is TGTGCATATGGAATAGGGGGCCACTATGGCTACACCTTC. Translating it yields CAYGIGGHYGYTF.

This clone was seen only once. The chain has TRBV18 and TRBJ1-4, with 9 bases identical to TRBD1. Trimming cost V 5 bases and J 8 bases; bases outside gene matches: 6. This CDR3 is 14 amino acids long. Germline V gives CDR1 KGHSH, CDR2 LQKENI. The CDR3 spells CASSLGQGEEKLFF. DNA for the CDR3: TGTGCCAGCTCATTGGGACAGGGCGAGGAAAAACTGTTTTTT.

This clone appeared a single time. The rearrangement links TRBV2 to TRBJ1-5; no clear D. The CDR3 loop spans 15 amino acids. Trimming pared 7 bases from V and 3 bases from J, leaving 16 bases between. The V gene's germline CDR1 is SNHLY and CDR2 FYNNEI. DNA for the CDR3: TGTGCCAGCACCCCCGAAGGTCTGAACAATCAGCCCCAGCATTTT. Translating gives CASTPEGLNNQPQHF.

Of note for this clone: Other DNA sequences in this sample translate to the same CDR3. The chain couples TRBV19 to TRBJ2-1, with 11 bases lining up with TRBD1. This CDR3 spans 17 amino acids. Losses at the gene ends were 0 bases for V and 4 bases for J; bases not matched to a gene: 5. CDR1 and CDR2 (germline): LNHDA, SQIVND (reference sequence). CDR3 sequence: CASSIDTGTGGYNEQFF. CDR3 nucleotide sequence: TGTGCCAGTAGTATAGATACCGGGACAGGGGGGTACAATGAGCAGTTCTTC.

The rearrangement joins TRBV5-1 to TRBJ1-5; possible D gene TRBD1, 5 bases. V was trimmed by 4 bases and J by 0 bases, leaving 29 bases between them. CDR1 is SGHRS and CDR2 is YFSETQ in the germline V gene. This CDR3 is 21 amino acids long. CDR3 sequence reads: CASSPLDTGTKTAHSNQPQHF. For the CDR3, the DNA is TGCGCCAGCAGCCCGCTCGACACCGGGACCAAAACGGCTCATAGCAATCAGCCCCAGCATTTT.

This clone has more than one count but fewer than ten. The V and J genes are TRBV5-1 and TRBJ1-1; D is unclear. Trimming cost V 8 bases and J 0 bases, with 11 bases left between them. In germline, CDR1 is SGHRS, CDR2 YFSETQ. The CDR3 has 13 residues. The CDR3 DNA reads TGCGCCAGTGCAGTGAGGGTGAACACTGAAGCTTTCTTT. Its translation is CASAVRVNTEAFF.

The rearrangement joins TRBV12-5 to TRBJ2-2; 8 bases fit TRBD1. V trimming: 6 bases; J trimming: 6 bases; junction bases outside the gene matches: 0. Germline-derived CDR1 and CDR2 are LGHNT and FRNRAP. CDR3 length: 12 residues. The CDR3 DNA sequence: TGTGCTAGTGGGACAGGGGCCGGGGAGCTGTTTTTT. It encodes CASGTGAGELFF.

CDR3 sequence (DNA): TGCGCCAGCAGCTCCGGGACTTCATCCTACAATGAGCAGTTCTTC. Residues: CASSSGTSSYNEQFF. The chain joins TRBV5-1 to TRBJ2-1, with D possibly matching TRBD2 (6 bases). Germline assignment: CDR1 SGHRS and CDR2 YFSETQ. The CDR3 is 15 residues long. V was cut by 3 bases and J by 1 base, with 11 bases left in between.

In nucleotides, the CDR3 is TGTGCCAGCAGCTTAGGAGCAGCCCGACTCAATGAGCAGTTCTTC. Its protein product is CASSLGAARLNEQFF. V usage is TRBV7-2 and J usage is TRBJ2-1, with no clear D. Germline V CDR1 and CDR2: SGHTA, FQGNSA. V was pared by 1 base and J by 6 bases, with 13 bases between. This CDR3 region has 15 residues.

The CDR3 sequence: CASKKDGTSTDTQYF. DNA of the CDR3: TGTGCCAGCAAGAAGGACGGGACTAGCACAGATACGCAGTATTTT. The chain uses TRBV4-2 and TRBJ2-3; a possible D gene is TRBD2 (6 bases). Germline V lookup: CDR1 LGHNA, CDR2 YNFKEQ. This CDR3 is built from 15 residues. Trimming cost V 7 bases and J 0 bases, with 14 bases left between them.

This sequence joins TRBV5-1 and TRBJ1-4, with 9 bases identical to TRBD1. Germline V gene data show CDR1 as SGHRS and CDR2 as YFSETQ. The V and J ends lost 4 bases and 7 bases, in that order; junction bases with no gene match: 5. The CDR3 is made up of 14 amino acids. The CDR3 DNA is TGCGCCAGCAGCGCGGGGACAGGGAGTGAAAAACTGTTTTTT. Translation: CASSAGTGSEKLFF.

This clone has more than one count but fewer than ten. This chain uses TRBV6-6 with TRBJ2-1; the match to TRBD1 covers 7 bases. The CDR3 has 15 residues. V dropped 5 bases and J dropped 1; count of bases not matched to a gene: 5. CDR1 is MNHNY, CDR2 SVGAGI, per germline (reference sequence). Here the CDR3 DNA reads TGTGCCAGCAGTAATCAGGGGGAGTCCTACAATGAGCAGTTCTTC. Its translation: CASSNQGESYNEQFF.

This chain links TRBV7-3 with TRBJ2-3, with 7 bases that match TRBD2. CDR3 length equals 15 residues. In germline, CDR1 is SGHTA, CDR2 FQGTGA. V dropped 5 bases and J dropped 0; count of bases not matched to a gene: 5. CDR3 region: CASSRGVGSTDTQYF. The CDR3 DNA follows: TGTGCCAGCAGCCGGGGGGTAGGAAGCACAGATACGCAGTATTTT.